This is a list of T cell receptor beta chains from one sample in a study of post-analysis software for immune sequencing data. TCRdb ran MiXCR on the PCR reads and lists one entry per CDR3 protein. The profile shows about half a million distinct CDR3 sequences, around 34% of them singletons. The specimen was blood. These receptors came from a girl aged 2-17 years with multiple sclerosis. Both conserved end residues are trimmed from each CDR3. The order of the fields is J gene, V gene, CDR3 protein.

j_gene: TRBJ1-4; v_gene: TRBV12-3/TRBV12-4; CDR3aa: ASSFILGGFGEKLF
j_gene: TRBJ1-1; v_gene: TRBV20-1; CDR3aa: SASRGASEAF
j_gene: TRBJ2-1; v_gene: TRBV20-1; CDR3aa: SAPFGLAGGPEQF
j_gene: TRBJ2-5; v_gene: TRBV20-1; CDR3aa: SAPRDRGGGEQY
j_gene: TRBJ2-4; v_gene: TRBV5-1; CDR3aa: ASSPSSVNKNIQY
j_gene: TRBJ2-5; v_gene: TRBV12-3/TRBV12-4; CDR3aa: ASSPGTRGQETQY
j_gene: TRBJ2-6; v_gene: TRBV29-1; CDR3aa: SVRGRANVLT
j_gene: TRBJ2-1; v_gene: TRBV29-1; CDR3aa: SAGTRDGEQF
j_gene: TRBJ2-1; v_gene: TRBV20-1; CDR3aa: SASGLAGDERLF
j_gene: .; v_gene: TRBV27; CDR3aa: ATSGLAGGPQETQY
j_gene: TRBJ2-1; v_gene: TRBV5-1; CDR3aa: ASSLGDSGAFGQF
j_gene: TRBJ2-3; v_gene: TRBV9; CDR3aa: ASSATSGVSTDTQY
j_gene: TRBJ1-1; v_gene: TRBV28; CDR3aa: ASRPGRLKAF
j_gene: TRBJ2-7; v_gene: TRBV4-1; CDR3aa: ASSPLAGTGAYEQY
j_gene: TRBJ1-6; v_gene: TRBV5-1; CDR3aa: ASSLIQGSVYNSPLH
j_gene: TRBJ2-3; v_gene: TRBV12-3/TRBV12-4; CDR3aa: ASSLGPPSTDTQY
j_gene: TRBJ1-1; v_gene: TRBV2; CDR3aa: ASRWGQGLERAEAF
j_gene: TRBJ1-2; v_gene: TRBV20-1; CDR3aa: SAPVVDYT
j_gene: TRBJ1-6; v_gene: TRBV12-3/TRBV12-4; CDR3aa: ASSSGVRPGTLH
j_gene: TRBJ2-7; v_gene: TRBV20-1; CDR3aa: SAPDGQGSSSYEQY
j_gene: TRBJ1-5; v_gene: TRBV12-3/TRBV12-4; CDR3aa: ASSLESNQPQH
j_gene: TRBJ2-1; v_gene: TRBV3-1; CDR3aa: ASKGWGEAGSYNEQF
j_gene: TRBJ2-7; v_gene: TRBV7-2; CDR3aa: ASSSGPEQY
j_gene: TRBJ2-1; v_gene: TRBV7-2; CDR3aa: ASSLKRGETQF
j_gene: TRBJ2-7; v_gene: TRBV5-1; CDR3aa: ASSPPPPGSTYEQY
j_gene: TRBJ1-2; v_gene: TRBV20-1; CDR3aa: SAAQPGEDYGYT
j_gene: TRBJ2-4; v_gene: TRBV2; CDR3aa: ASSGTDIQY
j_gene: TRBJ1-2; v_gene: TRBV25-1; CDR3aa: ASSEGRGGYT
j_gene: TRBJ2-1; v_gene: TRBV5-1; CDR3aa: ASSSRQAYNEQF
j_gene: TRBJ1-4; v_gene: TRBV7-9; CDR3aa: ASGLAEKLF
j_gene: TRBJ2-2; v_gene: TRBV5-1; CDR3aa: ASSAVETSNTGELF
j_gene: TRBJ1-2; v_gene: TRBV13; CDR3aa: ASSSRGAGPNYGYT
j_gene: TRBJ2-5; v_gene: TRBV18; CDR3aa: ASSQLWTETQY
j_gene: .; v_gene: TRBV29-1; CDR3aa: SVPGIYNEQY
j_gene: TRBJ1-2; v_gene: TRBV7-9; CDR3aa: ASSPEEQVYGYT
j_gene: TRBJ2-6; v_gene: TRBV5-1; CDR3aa: ASRFSSGANVLT
j_gene: TRBJ2-5; v_gene: TRBV6-1; CDR3aa: ASRGGPSQETQY
j_gene: TRBJ2-4; v_gene: TRBV27; CDR3aa: ARTYDRGTKNIQY
j_gene: TRBJ2-7; v_gene: TRBV27; CDR3aa: ASSLTGTGVEQY
j_gene: TRBJ2-5; v_gene: TRBV12-3/TRBV12-4; CDR3aa: ASSFSWTGGQETQY
j_gene: TRBJ1-1; v_gene: TRBV19; CDR3aa: ASISPARANTEAF
j_gene: TRBJ2-5; v_gene: TRBV6-1; CDR3aa: ASSARGLAGGFRETQY
j_gene: TRBJ2-1; v_gene: TRBV5-1; CDR3aa: ASSLYPSSYNEQF
j_gene: TRBJ2-1; v_gene: TRBV20-1; CDR3aa: SARDRADHEQF
j_gene: TRBJ2-5; v_gene: TRBV5-6; CDR3aa: ASSFLTGRETQY
j_gene: TRBJ2-4; v_gene: TRBV5-1; CDR3aa: ASSLLLAGGTNIQY
j_gene: TRBJ2-7; v_gene: TRBV5-1; CDR3aa: ASSLDPFSYEQY
j_gene: TRBJ1-2; v_gene: TRBV4-1; CDR3aa: ASSQPGLGGYGYT
j_gene: TRBJ2-5; v_gene: TRBV24-1; CDR3aa: ATRPSGAQETQY
j_gene: TRBJ1-3; v_gene: TRBV28; CDR3aa: VSTQARQWDTIY
j_gene: TRBJ2-3; v_gene: TRBV4-1; CDR3aa: ASSQRTSGLSTDTQY
j_gene: TRBJ2-2; v_gene: TRBV2; CDR3aa: ASKEDRNTGELF
j_gene: TRBJ2-7; v_gene: TRBV3-1; CDR3aa: ASSQGAGQGGEQY
j_gene: TRBJ2-3; v_gene: TRBV18; CDR3aa: ASSLKWGRSTDTQY